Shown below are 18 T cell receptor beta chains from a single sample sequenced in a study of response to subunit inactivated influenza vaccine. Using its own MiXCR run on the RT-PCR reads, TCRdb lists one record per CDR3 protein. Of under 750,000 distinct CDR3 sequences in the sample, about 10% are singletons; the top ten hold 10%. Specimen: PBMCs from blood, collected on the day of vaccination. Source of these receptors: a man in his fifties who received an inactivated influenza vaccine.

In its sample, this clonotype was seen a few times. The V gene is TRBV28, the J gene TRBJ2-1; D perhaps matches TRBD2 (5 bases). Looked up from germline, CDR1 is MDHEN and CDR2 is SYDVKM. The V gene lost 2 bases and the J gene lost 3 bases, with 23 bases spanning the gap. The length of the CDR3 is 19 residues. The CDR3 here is CASSLPPPGKGKVYNEQFF. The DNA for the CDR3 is TGTGCCAGCAGTTTACCCCCCCCCGGGAAAGGTAAGGTCTACAATGAGCAGTTCTTC.

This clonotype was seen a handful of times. The CDR3 reads CASSPGTGGDQPQHF. The CDR3 DNA reads as TGTGCCAGCAGTCCCGGGACAGGAGGAGATCAGCCCCAGCATTTT. V gene TRBV6-1 combines with J gene TRBJ1-5; TRBD1 matches 8 bases. Germline CDR1 is MNHNS and CDR2 is SASEGT. The V gene end was trimmed by 5 bases and the J gene end by 5 bases; junction bases not matched to a gene: 8. The CDR3 sequence is 15 residues long.

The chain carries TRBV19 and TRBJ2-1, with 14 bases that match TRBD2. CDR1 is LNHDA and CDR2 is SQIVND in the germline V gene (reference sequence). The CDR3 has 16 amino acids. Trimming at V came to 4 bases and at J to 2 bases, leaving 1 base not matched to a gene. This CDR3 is CASSKTSGGAYNEQFF. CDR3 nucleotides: TGTGCCAGTAGTAAGACTAGCGGGGGGGCCTACAATGAGCAGTTCTTC.

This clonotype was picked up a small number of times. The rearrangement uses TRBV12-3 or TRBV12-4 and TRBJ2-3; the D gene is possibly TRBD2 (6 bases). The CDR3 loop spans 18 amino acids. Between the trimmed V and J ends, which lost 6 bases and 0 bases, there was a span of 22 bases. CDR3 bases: TGTGCCAGCAGCTACGAAGGAGGGGTAGAAATAAGCACAGATACGCAGTATTTT. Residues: CASSYEGGVEISTDTQYF.

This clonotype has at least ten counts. CDR3 amino acids: CSAGRGRFYGYTF. The CDR3 DNA follows: TGCAGTGCCGGCCGAGGGCGCTTTTATGGCTACACCTTC. The chain recombines TRBV20-1 with TRBJ1-2; no clear D gene. The CDR3 length is 13 residues. The germline V gene encodes CDR1 DFQATT and CDR2 SNEGSKA (reference sequence). Between the trimmed V and J ends, which lost 6 bases and 5 bases, there was a span of 16 bases.

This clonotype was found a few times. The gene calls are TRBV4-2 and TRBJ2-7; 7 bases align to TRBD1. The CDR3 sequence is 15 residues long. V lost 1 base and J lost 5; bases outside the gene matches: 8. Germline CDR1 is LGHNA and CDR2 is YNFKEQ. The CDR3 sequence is CASSQGETGIHEQYF. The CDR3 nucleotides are TGTGCCAGCAGCCAAGGAGAGACAGGGATCCACGAGCAGTACTTC.

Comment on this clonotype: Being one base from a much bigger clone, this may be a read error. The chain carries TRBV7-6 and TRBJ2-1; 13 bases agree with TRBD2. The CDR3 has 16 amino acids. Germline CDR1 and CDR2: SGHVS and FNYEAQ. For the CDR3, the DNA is TGTGCCTGCAGCTTAGGGACTAGCGGGGTACCAAGGGAGCAGTTCTTC. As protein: CACSLGTSGVPREQFF.

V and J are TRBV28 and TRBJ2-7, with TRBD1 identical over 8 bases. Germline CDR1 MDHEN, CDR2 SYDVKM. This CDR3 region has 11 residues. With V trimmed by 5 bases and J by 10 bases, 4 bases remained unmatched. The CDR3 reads CASSTGTGQYF. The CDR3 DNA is TGTGCCAGCAGTACAGGGACAGGCCAGTACTTC.

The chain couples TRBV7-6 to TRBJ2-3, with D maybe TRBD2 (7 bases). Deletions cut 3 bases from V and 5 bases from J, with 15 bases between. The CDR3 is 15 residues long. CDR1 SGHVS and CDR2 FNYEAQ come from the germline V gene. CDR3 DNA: TGTGCCAGCAGCTTTTCGGGGGGCATAGTAGATACGCAGTATTTT. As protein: CASSFSGGIVDTQYF.

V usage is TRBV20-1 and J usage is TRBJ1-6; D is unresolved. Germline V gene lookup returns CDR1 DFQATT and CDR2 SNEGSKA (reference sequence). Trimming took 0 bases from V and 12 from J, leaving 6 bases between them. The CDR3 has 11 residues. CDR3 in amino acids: CSAREAKPLHF. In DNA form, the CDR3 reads TGCAGTGCTAGAGAGGCTAAACCCCTCCACTTT.

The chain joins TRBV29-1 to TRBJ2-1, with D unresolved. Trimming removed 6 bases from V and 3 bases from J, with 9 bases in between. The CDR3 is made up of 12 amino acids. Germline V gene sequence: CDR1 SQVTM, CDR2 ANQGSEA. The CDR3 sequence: CSVARNYNEQFF. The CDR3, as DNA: TGCAGCGTGGCTAGAAACTACAATGAGCAGTTCTTC.

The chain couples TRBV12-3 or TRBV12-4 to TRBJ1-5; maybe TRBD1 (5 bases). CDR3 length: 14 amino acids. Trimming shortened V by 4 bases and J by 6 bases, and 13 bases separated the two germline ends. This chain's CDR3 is CASSSKLGGQPQHF. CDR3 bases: TGTGCCAGCAGTTCTAAATTGGGGGGTCAGCCCCAGCATTTT.

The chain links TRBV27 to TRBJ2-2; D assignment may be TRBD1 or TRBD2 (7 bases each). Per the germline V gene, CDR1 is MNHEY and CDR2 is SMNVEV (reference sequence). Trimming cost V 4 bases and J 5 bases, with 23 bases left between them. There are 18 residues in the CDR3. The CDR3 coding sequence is TGTGCCAGCAGTTCCACGGGGACAGCCCCGCGGGGGACCGGGGAGCTGTTTTTT. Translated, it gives CASSSTGTAPRGTGELFF.

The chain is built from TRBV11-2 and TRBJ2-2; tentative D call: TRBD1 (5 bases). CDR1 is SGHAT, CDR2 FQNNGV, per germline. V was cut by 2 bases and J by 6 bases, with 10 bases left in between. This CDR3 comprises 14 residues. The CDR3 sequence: CASSLFQGSGELFF. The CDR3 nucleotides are TGTGCCAGCAGCTTATTCCAGGGTTCCGGGGAGCTGTTTTTT.

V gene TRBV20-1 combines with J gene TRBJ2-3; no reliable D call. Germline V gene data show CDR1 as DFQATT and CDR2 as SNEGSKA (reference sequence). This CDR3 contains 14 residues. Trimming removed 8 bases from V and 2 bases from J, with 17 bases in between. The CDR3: CSPWLGDPTDTQYF. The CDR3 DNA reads TGCAGTCCTTGGCTGGGCGACCCCACAGATACGCAGTATTTT.

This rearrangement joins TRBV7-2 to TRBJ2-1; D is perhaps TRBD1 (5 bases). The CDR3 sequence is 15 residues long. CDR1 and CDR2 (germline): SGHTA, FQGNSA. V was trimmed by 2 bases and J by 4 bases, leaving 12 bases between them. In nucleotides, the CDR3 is TGTGCCAGCAGCTTATCTGGCGGACAATACAATGAGCAGTTCTTC. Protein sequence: CASSLSGGQYNEQFF.

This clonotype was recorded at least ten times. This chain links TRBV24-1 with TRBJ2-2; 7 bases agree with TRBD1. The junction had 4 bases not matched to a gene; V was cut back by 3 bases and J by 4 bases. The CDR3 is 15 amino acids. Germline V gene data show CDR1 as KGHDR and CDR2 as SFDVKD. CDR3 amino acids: CATSDPGQVTGELFF. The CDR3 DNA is TGTGCCACCAGTGATCCCGGACAGGTCACCGGGGAGCTGTTTTTT.

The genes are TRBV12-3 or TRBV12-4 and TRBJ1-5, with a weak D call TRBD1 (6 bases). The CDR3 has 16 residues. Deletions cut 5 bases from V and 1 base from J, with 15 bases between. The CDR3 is CASSPGQSGSNQPQHF. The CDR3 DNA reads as TGTGCCAGCAGTCCGGGACAATCGGGAAGCAATCAGCCCCAGCATTTT.